This T cell receptor (beta chain) emerged from a study of T cell changes during pregnancy in multiple sclerosis (dated by TCRdb to the late 2010s). Describing the broader study: In women with multiple sclerosis, the researchers looked at how the T cell repertoire shifted as pregnancy progressed.

Details on this clone: No antigen is known for it. Base qualities are not provided; no much larger clone lies one nucleotide away.

The CDR3, from cysteine to phenylalanine, totals 13 residues. Just CDR3 DNA is preserved here, 39 bases in frame from base 1. Relative to germline, V is 5 bases shorter and J is 10 bases shorter, with 17 bases between their ends. The germline V gene (reference sequence) yields LNHDA for CDR1 and SQIVND for CDR2. Libraries came from the immunoSEQ multiplex PCR assay. The source is immuneACCESS, and TCRdb retained only in-frame sequences with V and J called. Part of the clones is not carried over; for the studies checked, unresolved V genes explain less than half of this, and the remainder is unexplained. Here the sample has around 100,000 clones; about 90% occur a single time. The top ten hold approximately 3.4% of the sample.

This TCR derives from a female donor with multiple sclerosis, enrolled in a pregnancy study. The sample here was peripheral blood, taken in the second trimester of pregnancy. The chain links TRBV19 with TRBJ1-1; TRBD1 is possibly the D segment (5 matching bases). The DNA sequence is as follows: TGTGCCAGTAGTTCCGCCCAACCGGGGGTAGCTTTCTTT. Its translation is CASSSAQPGVAFF. With the rest looked up from the reference TRBV19 and TRBJ1-1 genes rather than sequenced, the full variable domain is DGGITQSPKYLFRKEGQNVTLSCEQNLNHDAMYWYRQDPGQGLRLIYYSQIVNDFQKGDIAEGYSVSREKKESFPLTVTSAQKNPTAFYLCASSSAQPGVAFFGQGTRLTVV.